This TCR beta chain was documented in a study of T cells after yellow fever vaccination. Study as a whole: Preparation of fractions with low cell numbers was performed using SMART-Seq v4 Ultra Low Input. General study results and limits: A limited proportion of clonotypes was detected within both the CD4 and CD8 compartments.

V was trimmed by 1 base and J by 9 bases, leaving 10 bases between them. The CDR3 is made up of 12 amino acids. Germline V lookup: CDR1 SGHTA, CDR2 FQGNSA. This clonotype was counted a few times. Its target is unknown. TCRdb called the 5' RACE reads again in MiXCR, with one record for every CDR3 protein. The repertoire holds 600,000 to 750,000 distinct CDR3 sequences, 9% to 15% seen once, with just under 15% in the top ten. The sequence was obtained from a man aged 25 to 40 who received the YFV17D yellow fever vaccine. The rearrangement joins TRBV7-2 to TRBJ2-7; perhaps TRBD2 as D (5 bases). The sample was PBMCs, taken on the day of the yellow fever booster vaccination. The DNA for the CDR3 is TGTGCCAGCAGCTTAGATTTCGGAGGGCAGTACTTC. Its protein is CASSLDFGGQYF.